This TCR beta chain was profiled in a study of blood T cell repertoires in COVID-19. Germline CDR1 WNHNN, CDR2 SYGVQD (reference sequence). V was clipped by 3 bases and J by 3 bases; unmatched bases: 8. This CDR3 spans 16 amino acids. Original data processing: Nucleated cell counts were estimated from reference gene primer amplification. Some clones are missing from TCRdb's copy, which holds only in-frame ones; the method was immunoSEQ multiplex PCR. V, J and clone size are those of that table, while D and trimming were read from the DNA. Here the sample spans under 300,000 clones, 89% being singletons.

This chain uses TRBV10-1 with TRBJ1-3; 7 bases line up with TRBD1. Sequenced sample: peripheral blood. This TCR was sampled from a man aged 50 to 59 with acute or convalescent COVID-19. For the CDR3, the DNA is TGCGCCAGCAGTGAATCTACGGGACAGTTTGGAAACACCATATATTTT. It codes for CASSESTGQFGNTIYF.